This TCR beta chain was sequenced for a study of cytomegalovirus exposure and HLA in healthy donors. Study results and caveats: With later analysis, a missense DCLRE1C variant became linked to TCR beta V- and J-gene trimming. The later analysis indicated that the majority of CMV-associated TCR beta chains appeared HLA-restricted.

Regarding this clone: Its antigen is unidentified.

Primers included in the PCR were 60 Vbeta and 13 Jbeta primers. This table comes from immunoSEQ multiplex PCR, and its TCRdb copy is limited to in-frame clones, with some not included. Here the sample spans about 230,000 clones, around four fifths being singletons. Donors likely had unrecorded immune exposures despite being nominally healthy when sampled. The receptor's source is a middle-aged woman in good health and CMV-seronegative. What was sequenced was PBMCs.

CDR3 sequence: CASSRTYGNQPQHF. The DNA for the CDR3 is TGTGCCAGCAGCCGTACCTATGGCAATCAGCCCCAGCATTTT. The J gene is TRBJ1-5, the V gene TRBV7-6, with D uncertain. V was clipped by 5 bases and J by 2 bases, with 10 bases between them. The germline gives CDR1 SGHVS, CDR2 FNYEAQ. The CDR3 has 14 amino acids.